The present T cell receptor beta chain was sequenced within a study of T cell responses to AZD1222 COVID-19 vaccine. This table comes from immunoSEQ multiplex PCR, and its TCRdb copy is limited to in-frame clones, with some not included. The table has 100,000 to 150,000 clones, 85% to 95% seen once; the top ten hold under 2%. The CDR3 is made up of 15 amino acids. Trimming took 2 bases from V and 4 from J, leaving 12 bases between them. The germline CDR1 and CDR2 sequences are SGHTA and FQGNSA. The J gene is TRBJ2-1, the V gene TRBV7-2; weak D call: TRBD1 (6 bases). The sequencing here drew on peripheral blood, taken on day 0 of AZD1222 vaccination. The receptor was isolated from an adult in good health. The CDR3 region has the DNA TGTGCCAGCAGCTTAAACAGGGAGAGGTACAATGAGCAGTTCTTC. Translating it yields CASSLNRERYNEQFF.